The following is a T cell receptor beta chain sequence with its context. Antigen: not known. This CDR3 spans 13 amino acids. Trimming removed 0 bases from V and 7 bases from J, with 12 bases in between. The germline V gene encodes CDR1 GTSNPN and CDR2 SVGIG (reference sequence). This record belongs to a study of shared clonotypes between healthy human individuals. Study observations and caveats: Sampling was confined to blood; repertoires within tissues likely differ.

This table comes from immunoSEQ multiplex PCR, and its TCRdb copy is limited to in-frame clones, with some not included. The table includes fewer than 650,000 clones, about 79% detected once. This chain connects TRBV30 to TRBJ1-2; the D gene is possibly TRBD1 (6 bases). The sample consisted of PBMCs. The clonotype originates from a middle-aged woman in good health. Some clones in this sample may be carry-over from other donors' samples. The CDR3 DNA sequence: TGTGCCTGGAGTGTAAGGGGGGAAGCTGGCTACACCTTC. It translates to CAWSVRGEAGYTF.